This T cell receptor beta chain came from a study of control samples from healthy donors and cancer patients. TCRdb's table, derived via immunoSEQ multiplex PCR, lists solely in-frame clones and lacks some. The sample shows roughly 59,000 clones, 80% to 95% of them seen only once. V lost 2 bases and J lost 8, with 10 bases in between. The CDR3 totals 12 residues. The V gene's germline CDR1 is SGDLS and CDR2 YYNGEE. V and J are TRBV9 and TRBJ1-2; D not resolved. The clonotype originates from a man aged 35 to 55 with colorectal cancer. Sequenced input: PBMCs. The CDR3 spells CASSVPGGGYTF. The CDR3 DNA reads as TGTGCCAGCAGCGTTCCTGGTGGAGGCTACACCTTC.